These T cell receptor beta chains were read from a single sample in a study of post-analysis software for immune sequencing data. TCRdb re-called the PCR reads through MiXCR, storing one row per CDR3 protein. The data hold more than 500,000 distinct CDR3 sequences, with around a third observed a single time. Sequenced input: blood. The receptors derive from a girl aged 2-17 years with multiple sclerosis. The CDR3 runs from the conserved cysteine through the conserved F or W. Each record gives: clone size, V gene, J gene, D gene, CDR3 DNA, CDR3 protein. A D gene is named only where the DNA matches it firmly. Not all rows give a size; the values are once, few, many and, for expanded clones, a class.

clone_size: -; v_call: TRBV7-9; j_call: TRBJ1-5; d_call: -; cdr3_nt: TGTGCCAGCAGCCTCAGGGATCAGCCCCAGCATTTT; cdr3_aa: CASSLRDQPQHF
clone_size: -; v_call: TRBV6-2/TRBV6-3; j_call: TRBJ2-7; d_call: -; cdr3_nt: TGTGCCAGCAGACACGGACTAACTATCGAGCAGTACTTC; cdr3_aa: CASRHGLTIEQYF
clone_size: -; v_call: TRBV7-9; j_call: TRBJ1-1; d_call: -; cdr3_nt: TGTGCCAGCAGCTTAGCGGGAGGTAGGACGGATAAAGCTTTCTTT; cdr3_aa: CASSLAGGRTDKAFF
clone_size: few; v_call: TRBV3-1; j_call: TRBJ1-5; d_call: -; cdr3_nt: TGTGCCAGCAGCCCCAGGCCCCATCAGCCCCAGCATTTT; cdr3_aa: CASSPRPHQPQHF
clone_size: many; v_call: TRBV29-1; j_call: TRBJ2-5; d_call: TRBD2; cdr3_nt: TGCAGCGGGGTAGCGGGGCGCTACCAAGAGACCCAGTACTTC; cdr3_aa: CSGVAGRYQETQYF
clone_size: few; v_call: TRBV20-1; j_call: TRBJ2-7; d_call: -; cdr3_nt: TGCAGTGCTGAAGGACATCCCTACGAGCAGTACTTC; cdr3_aa: CSAEGHPYEQYF
clone_size: -; v_call: TRBV27; j_call: TRBJ2-1; d_call: TRBD2; cdr3_nt: TGTGCCAGCAGAGAGCGGGGGACCTACAATGAGCAGTTCTTC; cdr3_aa: CASRERGTYNEQFF
clone_size: few; v_call: TRBV9; j_call: TRBJ1-1; d_call: -; cdr3_nt: TGTGCCAGCAGCCTGACGACAGGCATGAACACTGAAGCTTTCTTT; cdr3_aa: CASSLTTGMNTEAFF
clone_size: -; v_call: TRBV5-5; j_call: TRBJ2-1; d_call: -; cdr3_nt: TGTGCCAGCAGCTTGGTCCCCGGGTCTGATGAGCAGTTCTTC; cdr3_aa: CASSLVPGSDEQFF
clone_size: few; v_call: TRBV5-5; j_call: TRBJ2-7; d_call: TRBD2; cdr3_nt: TGTGCCAGCAGCGGGTATAGCGGGGCCTCTGCCTACGAGCAGTACTTC; cdr3_aa: CASSGYSGASAYEQYF
clone_size: few; v_call: TRBV2; j_call: TRBJ2-5; d_call: -; cdr3_nt: TGTGCCAGCAGCGATCAGGGGTTCGGAGAGACCCAGTACTTC; cdr3_aa: CASSDQGFGETQYF
clone_size: -; v_call: TRBV6-5; j_call: TRBJ2-1; d_call: TRBD2; cdr3_nt: TGTGCCAGCAGTCCCTTAGCGGGGGGGCTTAAGGGGCAGGAGCAGTTCTTC; cdr3_aa: CASSPLAGGLKGQEQFF
clone_size: -; v_call: TRBV2; j_call: TRBJ2-2; d_call: -; cdr3_nt: TGTGCCAGCAGAGTTGATTCCGGGGAGCTGTTTTTT; cdr3_aa: CASRVDSGELFF
clone_size: -; v_call: TRBV20-1; j_call: TRBJ1-1; d_call: TRBD1; cdr3_nt: TGCAGTGCTAGAGCCGGGACAGGAATGAACACTGAAGCTTTCTTT; cdr3_aa: CSARAGTGMNTEAFF
clone_size: few; v_call: TRBV10-2; j_call: TRBJ2-7; d_call: -; cdr3_nt: TGCGCCAGCAGGAACATCCTCCTCCCGTACGAGCAGTACTTC; cdr3_aa: CASRNILLPYEQYF
clone_size: few; v_call: TRBV29-1; j_call: TRBJ2-3; d_call: -; cdr3_nt: TGCAGCGGATTAGGTGACACAGATACGCAGTATTTT; cdr3_aa: CSGLGDTDTQYF
clone_size: few; v_call: TRBV15; j_call: TRBJ2-3; d_call: TRBD1; cdr3_nt: TGTGCCACCAGCCCAGGGGGAGACACAGATACGCAGTATTTT; cdr3_aa: CATSPGGDTDTQYF
clone_size: few; v_call: TRBV6-1; j_call: TRBJ2-5; d_call: -; cdr3_nt: TGTGCCAGCAGTGAAGATTGGGGGGAGACCCAGTACTTC; cdr3_aa: CASSEDWGETQYF
clone_size: -; v_call: TRBV11-2; j_call: TRBJ2-5; d_call: -; cdr3_nt: TGTGCCAGCAGCTTTGACAGCCGACAAGAGACCCAGTACTTC; cdr3_aa: CASSFDSRQETQYF
clone_size: -; v_call: TRBV9; j_call: TRBJ2-1; d_call: TRBD1; cdr3_nt: TGTGCCAGCAGCCCACCCCGATCGACAGGGAAGGACAATGAGCAGTTCTTC; cdr3_aa: CASSPPRSTGKDNEQFF
clone_size: -; v_call: TRBV3-1; j_call: TRBJ1-1; d_call: -; cdr3_nt: TGTGCCAGCAGCCCGAACCGGGGTTCGGAAGCTTTCTTT; cdr3_aa: CASSPNRGSEAFF
clone_size: -; v_call: TRBV7-2; j_call: TRBJ2-1; d_call: TRBD2; cdr3_nt: TGTGCCAGCAGCTTAGCAGGGACTAGAGGTCCTAATGAGCAGTTCTTC; cdr3_aa: CASSLAGTRGPNEQFF
clone_size: -; v_call: TRBV20-1; j_call: TRBJ2-3; d_call: TRBD1; cdr3_nt: TGCAGTGCCGAGGGACAGTCAGATACGCAGTATTTT; cdr3_aa: CSAEGQSDTQYF
clone_size: -; v_call: TRBV20-1; j_call: TRBJ1-6; d_call: -; cdr3_nt: TGCAGTGCCACCGCAGGGACAAATGGGTCACCCCTCCACTTT; cdr3_aa: CSATAGTNGSPLHF
clone_size: -; v_call: TRBV18; j_call: TRBJ2-7; d_call: -; cdr3_nt: TGTGCCAGCTCACCACAGGATTCAACCTACGAGCAGTACTTC; cdr3_aa: CASSPQDSTYEQYF
clone_size: -; v_call: TRBV7-2; j_call: TRBJ2-2; d_call: -; cdr3_nt: TGTGCCAGCAGCTTAGGGTCCGGATCTGGGGAGCTGTTTTTT; cdr3_aa: CASSLGSGSGELFF
clone_size: many; v_call: TRBV4-1; j_call: TRBJ2-7; d_call: TRBD2; cdr3_nt: TGCGCCAGCAGCCAAGATGGACTAGCGGGGGCCGTCGAGGTTGACGAGCAGTACTTC; cdr3_aa: CASSQDGLAGAVEVDEQYF
clone_size: few; v_call: TRBV7-9; j_call: TRBJ2-7; d_call: TRBD1; cdr3_nt: TGTGCCAGCAGCTTACCAGACAGGGCCTACGAGCAGTACTTC; cdr3_aa: CASSLPDRAYEQYF
clone_size: -; v_call: TRBV28; j_call: TRBJ1-1; d_call: TRBD1; cdr3_nt: TGTGCCAGCATTAGTCCCGGGACAGGGAACACTGAAGCTTTCTTT; cdr3_aa: CASISPGTGNTEAFF
clone_size: -; v_call: TRBV10-3; j_call: TRBJ1-2; d_call: TRBD1; cdr3_nt: TGTGCCATCAGGGCGGGGACAGGGGGCGATTATGGCTACACCTTC; cdr3_aa: CAIRAGTGGDYGYTF
clone_size: -; v_call: TRBV5-1; j_call: TRBJ1-2; d_call: -; cdr3_nt: TGCGCCAGCAGCGAGGAGGGGCTCCCCGGGTATGGCTACACCTTC; cdr3_aa: CASSEEGLPGYGYTF
clone_size: -; v_call: TRBV6-1; j_call: TRBJ2-3; d_call: -; cdr3_nt: TGTGCCAGCTCCCGGACTGTTGGTGCGGGGCTTCCCACAGATACGCAGTATTTT; cdr3_aa: CASSRTVGAGLPTDTQYF
clone_size: -; v_call: TRBV6-5; j_call: TRBJ2-6; d_call: -; cdr3_nt: TGTGCCAGCAGTTATTGGGAGTCTGGGGCCAACGTCCTGACTTTC; cdr3_aa: CASSYWESGANVLTF
clone_size: -; v_call: TRBV29-1; j_call: TRBJ2-5; d_call: -; cdr3_nt: TGCAGCGCCCTCTGGGCACATCAGCAAGAGACCCAGTACTTC; cdr3_aa: CSALWAHQQETQYF
clone_size: few; v_call: TRBV20-1; j_call: TRBJ1-1; d_call: -; cdr3_nt: TGCAGTGCGCGGGAGGGGTGGGACACTGAAGCTTTCTTT; cdr3_aa: CSAREGWDTEAFF
clone_size: many; v_call: TRBV3-1; j_call: TRBJ2-1; d_call: TRBD1; cdr3_nt: TGTGCCAGCAGCCAAGAAGGACAGGTCGAAAAGCACTTCAATGAGCAGTTCTTC; cdr3_aa: CASSQEGQVEKHFNEQFF
clone_size: -; v_call: TRBV4-2; j_call: TRBJ2-5; d_call: -; cdr3_nt: TGTGCCAGCAGCCAAGTGGGGGACCCCCAAGAGACCCAGTACTTC; cdr3_aa: CASSQVGDPQETQYF
clone_size: -; v_call: TRBV11-2; j_call: TRBJ1-3; d_call: -; cdr3_nt: TGTGCCAGCAGCGCCTTAGGGGGGAACACCATATATTTT; cdr3_aa: CASSALGGNTIYF
clone_size: few; v_call: TRBV28; j_call: TRBJ1-5; d_call: -; cdr3_nt: TGTGCCAGCAGTTCCACGCCTAGCAATCAGCCCCAGCATTTT; cdr3_aa: CASSSTPSNQPQHF
clone_size: few; v_call: TRBV7-3; j_call: TRBJ2-3; d_call: -; cdr3_nt: TGTGCCAGCAGCCCACTCGGGGGGCGGGCAGATACGCAGTATTTT; cdr3_aa: CASSPLGGRADTQYF
clone_size: -; v_call: TRBV3-1; j_call: TRBJ2-1; d_call: TRBD1; cdr3_nt: TGTGCCAGCAGCCTCCCAGGGGGCCGTAGGTTCTTC; cdr3_aa: CASSLPGGRRFF
clone_size: -; v_call: TRBV5-1; j_call: TRBJ2-7; d_call: -; cdr3_nt: TGCGCCAGCAGCTTGGGTGTCCCGTCCGTCTACGAGCAGTACTTC; cdr3_aa: CASSLGVPSVYEQYF
clone_size: -; v_call: TRBV7-9; j_call: TRBJ2-2; d_call: -; cdr3_nt: TGTGCCAGCAGCTTAGCGTATAACGGGGAGCTGTTTTTT; cdr3_aa: CASSLAYNGELFF